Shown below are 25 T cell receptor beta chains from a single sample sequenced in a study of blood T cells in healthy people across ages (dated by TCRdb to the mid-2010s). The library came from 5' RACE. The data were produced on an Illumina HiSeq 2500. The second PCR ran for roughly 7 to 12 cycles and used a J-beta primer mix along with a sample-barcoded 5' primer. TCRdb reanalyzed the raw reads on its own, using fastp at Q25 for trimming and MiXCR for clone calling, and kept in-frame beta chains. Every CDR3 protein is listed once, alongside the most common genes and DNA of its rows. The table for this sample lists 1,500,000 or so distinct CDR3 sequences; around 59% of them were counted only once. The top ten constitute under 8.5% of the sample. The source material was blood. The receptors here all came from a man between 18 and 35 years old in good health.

The CDR3 here is CASSAEPHDTQYF. As DNA, the CDR3 is TGTGCCAGCAGCGCCGAACCACATGATACGCAGTATTTT. The rearrangement uses TRBV7-6 and TRBJ2-3; D uncertain. CDR1 and CDR2 (germline): SGHVS, FNYEAQ. The ends were cut back, 5 bases at V and 6 bases at J, with 12 bases in the middle. The CDR3 covers 13 residues.

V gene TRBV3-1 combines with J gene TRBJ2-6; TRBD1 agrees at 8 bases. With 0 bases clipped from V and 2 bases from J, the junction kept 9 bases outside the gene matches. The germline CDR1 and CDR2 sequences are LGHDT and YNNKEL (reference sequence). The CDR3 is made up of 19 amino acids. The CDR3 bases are TGTGCCAGCAGCCAAGATTTGAACAGGGGGACGGCTGGGGCCAACGTCCTGACTTTC. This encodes CASSQDLNRGTAGANVLTF. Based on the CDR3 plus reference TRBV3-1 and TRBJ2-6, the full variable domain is DTAVSQTPKYLVTQMGNDKSIKCEQNLGHDTMYWYKQDSKKFLKIMFSYNNKELIINETVPNRFSPKSPDKAHLNLHINSLELGDSAVYFCASSQDLNRGTAGANVLTFGAGSRLTVL.

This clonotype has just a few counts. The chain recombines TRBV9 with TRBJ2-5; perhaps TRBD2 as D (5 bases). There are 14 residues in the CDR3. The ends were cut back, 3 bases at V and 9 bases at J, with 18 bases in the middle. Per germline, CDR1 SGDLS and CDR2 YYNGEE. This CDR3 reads CASSATTLGGAQYF. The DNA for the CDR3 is TGTGCCAGCAGCGCGACTACGTTGGGTGGGGCCCAGTACTTC.

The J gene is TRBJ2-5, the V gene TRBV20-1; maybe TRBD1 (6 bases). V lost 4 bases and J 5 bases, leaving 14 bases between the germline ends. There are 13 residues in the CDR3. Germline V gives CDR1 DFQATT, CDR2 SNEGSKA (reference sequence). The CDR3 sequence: CSATLQGPETQYF. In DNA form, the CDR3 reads TGCAGTGCTACCCTACAGGGTCCGGAGACCCAGTACTTC.

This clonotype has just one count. The CDR3 sequence is CASSLVGTVDNSPLHF. CDR3 DNA sequence: TGTGCCAGCAGCTTAGTAGGGACAGTCGATAATTCACCCCTCCACTTT. J is TRBJ1-6 and V is TRBV7-9; 7 bases are a match to TRBD1. The CDR3 consists of 16 residues. Germline CDR1 SEHNR, CDR2 FQNEAQ (reference sequence). The junction had 5 bases not matched to a gene; V was cut back by 1 base and J by 5 bases.

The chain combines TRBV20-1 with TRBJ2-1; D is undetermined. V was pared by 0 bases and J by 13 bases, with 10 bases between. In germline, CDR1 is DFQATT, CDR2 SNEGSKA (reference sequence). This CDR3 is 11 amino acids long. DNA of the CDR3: TGCAGTGCTAGAGATATGGGTGACCAGTTCTTC. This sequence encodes CSARDMGDQFF.

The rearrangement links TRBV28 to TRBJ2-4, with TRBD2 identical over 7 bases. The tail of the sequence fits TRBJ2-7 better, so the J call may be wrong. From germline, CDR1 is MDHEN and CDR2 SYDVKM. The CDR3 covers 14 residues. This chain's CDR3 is CASSLRLTGGEQYF. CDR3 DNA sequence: TGTGCCAGCAGTTTACGTCTCACGGGGGGCGAGCAGTACTTC.

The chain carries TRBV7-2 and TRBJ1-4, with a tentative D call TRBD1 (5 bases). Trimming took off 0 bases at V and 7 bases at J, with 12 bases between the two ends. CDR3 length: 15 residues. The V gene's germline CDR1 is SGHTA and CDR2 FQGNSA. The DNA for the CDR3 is TGTGCCAGCAGCTTAGCGGCAGGGCCGGTTGAAAAACTGTTTTTT. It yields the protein CASSLAAGPVEKLFF. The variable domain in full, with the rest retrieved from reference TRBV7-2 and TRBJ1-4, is GAGVSQSPSNKVTEKGKDVELRCDPISGHTALYWYRQSLGQGLEFLIYFQGNSAPDKSGLPSDRFSAERTGGSVSTLTIQRTQQEDSAVYLCASSLAAGPVEKLFFGSGTQLSVL.

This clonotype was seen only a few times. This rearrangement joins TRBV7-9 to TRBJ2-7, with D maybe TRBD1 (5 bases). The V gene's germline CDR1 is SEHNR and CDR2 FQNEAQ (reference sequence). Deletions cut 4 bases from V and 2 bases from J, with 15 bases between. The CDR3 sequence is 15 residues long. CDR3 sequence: CASSSPRQPPYEQYF. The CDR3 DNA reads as TGTGCCAGCAGCTCCCCTCGACAGCCTCCCTACGAGCAGTACTTC.

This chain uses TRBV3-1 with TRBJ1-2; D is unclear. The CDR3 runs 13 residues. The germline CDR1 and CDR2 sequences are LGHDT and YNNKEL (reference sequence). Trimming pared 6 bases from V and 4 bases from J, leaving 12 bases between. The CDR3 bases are TGTGCCAGCAGTGGTGGACGGGCCTATGGCTACACCTTC. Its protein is CASSGGRAYGYTF.

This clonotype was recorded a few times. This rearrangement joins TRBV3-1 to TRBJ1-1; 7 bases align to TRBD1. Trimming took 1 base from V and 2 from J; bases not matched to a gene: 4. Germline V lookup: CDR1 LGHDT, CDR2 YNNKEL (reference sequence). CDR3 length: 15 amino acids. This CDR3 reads CASSQGGQANTEAFF. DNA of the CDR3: TGTGCCAGCAGCCAAGGCGGACAGGCCAACACTGAAGCTTTCTTT.

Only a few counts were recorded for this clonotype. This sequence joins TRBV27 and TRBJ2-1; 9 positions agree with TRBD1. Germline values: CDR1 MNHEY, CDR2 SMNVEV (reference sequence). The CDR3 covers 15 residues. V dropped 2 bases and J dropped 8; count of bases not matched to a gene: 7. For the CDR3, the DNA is TGTGCCAGCAGTTTAATGGGACAGGGAATCGATGAGCAGTTCTTC. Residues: CASSLMGQGIDEQFF.

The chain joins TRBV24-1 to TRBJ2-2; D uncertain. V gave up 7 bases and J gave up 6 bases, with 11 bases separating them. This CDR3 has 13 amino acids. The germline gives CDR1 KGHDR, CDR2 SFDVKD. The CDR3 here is CATSRRRPGELFF. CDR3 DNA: TGTGCCACCAGCCGCAGACGGCCCGGGGAGCTGTTTTTT.

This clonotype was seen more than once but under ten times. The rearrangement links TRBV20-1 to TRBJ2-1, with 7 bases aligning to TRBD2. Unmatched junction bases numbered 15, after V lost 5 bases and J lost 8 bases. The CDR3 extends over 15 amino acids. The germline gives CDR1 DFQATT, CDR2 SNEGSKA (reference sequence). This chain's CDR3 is CSAQLSGPSFHEQFF. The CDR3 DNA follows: TGCAGTGCTCAGCTTAGCGGGCCCTCCTTCCATGAGCAGTTCTTC.

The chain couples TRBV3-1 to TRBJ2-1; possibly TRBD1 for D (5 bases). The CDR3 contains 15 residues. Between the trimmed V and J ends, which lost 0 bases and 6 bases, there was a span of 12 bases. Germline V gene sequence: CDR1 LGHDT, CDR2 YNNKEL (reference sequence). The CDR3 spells CASSQDMRQSNEQFF. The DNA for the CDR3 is TGTGCCAGCAGCCAAGATATGAGACAGAGCAATGAGCAGTTCTTC.

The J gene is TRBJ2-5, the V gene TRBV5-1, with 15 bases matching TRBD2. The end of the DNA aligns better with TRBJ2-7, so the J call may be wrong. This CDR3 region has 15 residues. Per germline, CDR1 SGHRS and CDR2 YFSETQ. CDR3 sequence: CASSLWTSGRDEQYF. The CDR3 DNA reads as TGCGCCAGCAGCCTTTGGACTAGCGGGAGGGACGAGCAGTACTTC.

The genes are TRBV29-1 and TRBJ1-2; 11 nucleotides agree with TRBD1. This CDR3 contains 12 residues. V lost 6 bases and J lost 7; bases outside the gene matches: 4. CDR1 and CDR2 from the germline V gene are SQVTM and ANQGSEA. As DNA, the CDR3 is TGCAGCGTGGACAGGGGGCTCGTTGGCTACACCTTC. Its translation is CSVDRGLVGYTF.

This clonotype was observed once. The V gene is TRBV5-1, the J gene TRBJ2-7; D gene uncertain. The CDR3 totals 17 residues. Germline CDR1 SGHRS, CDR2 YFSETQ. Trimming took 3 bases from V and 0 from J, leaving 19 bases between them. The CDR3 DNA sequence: TGCGCCAGCAGCTCTGGCGTTGGTCTGAAGAGCTCCTACGAGCAGTACTTC. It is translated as CASSSGVGLKSSYEQYF.

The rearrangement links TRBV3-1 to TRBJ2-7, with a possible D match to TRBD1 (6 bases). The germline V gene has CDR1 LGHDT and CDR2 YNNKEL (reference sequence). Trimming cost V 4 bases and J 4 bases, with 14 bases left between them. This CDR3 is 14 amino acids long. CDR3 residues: CASSLGTTFYEQYF. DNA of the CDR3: TGTGCCAGCAGCCTGGGGACAACCTTTTACGAGCAGTACTTC.

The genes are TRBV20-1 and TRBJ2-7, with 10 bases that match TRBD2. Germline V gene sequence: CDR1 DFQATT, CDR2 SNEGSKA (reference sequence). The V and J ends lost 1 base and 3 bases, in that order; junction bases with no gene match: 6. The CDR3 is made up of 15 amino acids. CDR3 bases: TGCAGTGCTAGAGGTCTAGCGGGAGTAAGCTACGAGCAGTACTTC. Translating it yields CSARGLAGVSYEQYF.

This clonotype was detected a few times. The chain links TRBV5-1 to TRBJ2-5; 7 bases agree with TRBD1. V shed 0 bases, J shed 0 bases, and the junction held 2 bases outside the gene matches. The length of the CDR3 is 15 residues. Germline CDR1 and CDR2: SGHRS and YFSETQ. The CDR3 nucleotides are TGCGCCAGCAGCTTGGAGGGGGCCAACCAAGAGACCCAGTACTTC. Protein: CASSLEGANQETQYF.

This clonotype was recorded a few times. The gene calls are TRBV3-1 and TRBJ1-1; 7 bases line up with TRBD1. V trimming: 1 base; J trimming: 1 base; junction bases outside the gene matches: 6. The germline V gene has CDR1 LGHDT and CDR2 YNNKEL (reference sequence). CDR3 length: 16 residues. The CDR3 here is CASSQGVTGWNTEAFF. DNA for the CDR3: TGTGCCAGCAGCCAAGGGGTGACAGGGTGGAACACTGAAGCTTTCTTT.

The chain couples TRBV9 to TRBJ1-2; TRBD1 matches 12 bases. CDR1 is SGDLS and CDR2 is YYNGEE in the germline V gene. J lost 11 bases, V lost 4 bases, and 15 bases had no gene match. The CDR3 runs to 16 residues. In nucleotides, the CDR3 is TGTGCCAGCAGCCCAATTTCCGGGACAGGGGGCTCGGAGTACACCTTC. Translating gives CASSPISGTGGSEYTF.

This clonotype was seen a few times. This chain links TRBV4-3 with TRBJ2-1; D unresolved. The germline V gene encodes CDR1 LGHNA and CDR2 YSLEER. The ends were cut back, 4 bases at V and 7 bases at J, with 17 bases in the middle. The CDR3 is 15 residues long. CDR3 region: CASSPLLSVGNEQFF. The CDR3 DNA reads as TGCGCCAGCAGCCCACTTTTGAGCGTTGGTAATGAGCAGTTCTTC.

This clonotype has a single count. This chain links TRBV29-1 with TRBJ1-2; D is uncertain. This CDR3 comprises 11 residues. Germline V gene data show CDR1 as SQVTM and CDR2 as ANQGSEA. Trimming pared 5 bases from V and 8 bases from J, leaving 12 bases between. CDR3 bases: TGCAGCGTTTACACGGTTGGGGGCTACACCTTC. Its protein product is CSVYTVGGYTF.